Listed below are T cell receptor beta chains from one sample, sequenced in a study of T cell changes during pregnancy in multiple sclerosis. This table comes from immunoSEQ multiplex PCR, and its TCRdb copy is limited to in-frame clones, with some not included. The data contain around 100,000 clones, 85% to 95% of them seen just once; the ten biggest clones take up around 1.2%. The sample in question was peripheral blood, obtained in the second trimester of pregnancy. These receptors came from a female donor with multiple sclerosis, enrolled in a pregnancy study. The CDR3 runs from the conserved cysteine through the conserved F or W. Each record gives: CDR3 DNA, CDR3 protein, D gene, clone size, J gene, CDR3 length, V gene. A D gene is named only where the DNA matches it firmly. Clone size is stated in some rows and not others, as once, few, many or a class when expanded.

CDR3 DNA: TGTGCCGTGGGGGGACGCCTTGGGGGGAGTCAAAGCTACACCTTC
CDR3 protein: CAVGGRLGGSQSYTF
D gene: .
clone size: .
J gene: TRBJ1-2
CDR3 length: 15
V gene: TRBV28

CDR3 DNA: TGTGCCAGCAGCTTATGGGGGGGGAACAATGAGCAGTTCTTC
CDR3 protein: CASSLWGGNNEQFF
D gene: TRBD2
clone size: .
J gene: TRBJ2-1
CDR3 length: 14
V gene: TRBV11-2

CDR3 DNA: TGTGCCAGCAGCCCAGGGGGCACTGAAGCTTTCTTT
CDR3 protein: CASSPGGTEAFF
D gene: TRBD1
clone size: few
J gene: TRBJ1-1
CDR3 length: 12
V gene: TRBV7-9

CDR3 DNA: TGTGCCAGCAGCTCCGGCCGGGTCCAAGAGACCCAGTACTTC
CDR3 protein: CASSSGRVQETQYF
D gene: .
clone size: .
J gene: TRBJ2-5
CDR3 length: 14
V gene: TRBV5-4

CDR3 DNA: TGTGCCAGCAGTGGGACAGGGGTGGAAAAACTGTTTTTT
CDR3 protein: CASSGTGVEKLFF
D gene: TRBD1
clone size: .
J gene: TRBJ1-4
CDR3 length: 13
V gene: TRBV6-1

CDR3 DNA: TGTGCCACCAGCAGATCCGGGACAGGGGCCTACGAGCAGTACTTC
CDR3 protein: CATSRSGTGAYEQYF
D gene: TRBD1
clone size: .
J gene: TRBJ2-7
CDR3 length: 15
V gene: TRBV15

CDR3 DNA: TGTGCCAGTAGTCGCGACAGGGGAGTCACAGATACGCAGTATTTT
CDR3 protein: CASSRDRGVTDTQYF
D gene: TRBD1
clone size: .
J gene: TRBJ2-3
CDR3 length: 15
V gene: TRBV19

CDR3 DNA: TGTGCCAGCGGGACTAGTCTTGAGCAGTTCTTC
CDR3 protein: CASGTSLEQFF
D gene: TRBD2
clone size: .
J gene: TRBJ2-1
CDR3 length: 11
V gene: TRBV7-8

CDR3 DNA: TGTGCCTGGAGGGGGACAGTCTATGGCTACACCTTC
CDR3 protein: CAWRGTVYGYTF
D gene: TRBD1
clone size: .
J gene: TRBJ1-2
CDR3 length: 12
V gene: TRBV30

CDR3 DNA: TGTGCCAGCAGCTTATCCTGGCTAGGCGGGGAGCTGTTTTTT
CDR3 protein: CASSLSWLGGELFF
D gene: .
clone size: .
J gene: TRBJ2-2
CDR3 length: 14
V gene: TRBV7-2

CDR3 DNA: TGTGCCAGCAGCCCGGGACAGGGAGATGGCTACACCTTC
CDR3 protein: CASSPGQGDGYTF
D gene: TRBD1
clone size: .
J gene: TRBJ1-2
CDR3 length: 13
V gene: TRBV13

CDR3 DNA: TGCGCCAGCAGCCCGCCCTCGAGGCCGACCTACGAGCAGTACTTC
CDR3 protein: CASSPPSRPTYEQYF
D gene: .
clone size: .
J gene: TRBJ2-7
CDR3 length: 15
V gene: TRBV5-1

CDR3 DNA: TGTGCCAGTAGTATCATCGCTTTCGAACAGGGGGCCGAAGCTTTCTTT
CDR3 protein: CASSIIAFEQGAEAFF
D gene: TRBD1
clone size: .
J gene: TRBJ1-1
CDR3 length: 16
V gene: TRBV19

CDR3 DNA: TGTGCCATCAGTGGGGCCAGAAACGGGACTAGTCTTTTGACCCAGTACTTC
CDR3 protein: CAISGARNGTSLLTQYF
D gene: TRBD2
clone size: .
J gene: TRBJ2-5
CDR3 length: 17
V gene: TRBV10-3

CDR3 DNA: TGCAGCGCCGGGCAGGGATCTTATGGCTACACCTTC
CDR3 protein: CSAGQGSYGYTF
D gene: .
clone size: once
J gene: TRBJ1-2
CDR3 length: 12
V gene: TRBV29-1

CDR3 DNA: TGTGCCAGTAGTATAGACCGCGTCGATGAGCAGTTCTTC
CDR3 protein: CASSIDRVDEQFF
D gene: .
clone size: .
J gene: TRBJ2-1
CDR3 length: 13
V gene: TRBV19

CDR3 DNA: TGTGCCAGCAGCGTCTATGACAGATTCGACGCCATGAACACTGAAGCTTTCTTT
CDR3 protein: CASSVYDRFDAMNTEAFF
D gene: .
clone size: .
J gene: TRBJ1-1
CDR3 length: 18
V gene: TRBV11-2

CDR3 DNA: TGTGCCAGCTCGCTAGCGGGGGGTAGGACCGGGGAGCTGTTTTTT
CDR3 protein: CASSLAGGRTGELFF
D gene: TRBD2
clone size: .
J gene: TRBJ2-2
CDR3 length: 15
V gene: TRBV2

CDR3 DNA: TGCAGCGTTTTCATAGGGGGGGTTGGCACAGATACGCAGTATTTT
CDR3 protein: CSVFIGGVGTDTQYF
D gene: .
clone size: .
J gene: TRBJ2-3
CDR3 length: 15
V gene: TRBV29-1

CDR3 DNA: TGTGCCAGCAGCTACCGGACGGACTTGGAGACCCAGTACTTC
CDR3 protein: CASSYRTDLETQYF
D gene: .
clone size: .
J gene: TRBJ2-5
CDR3 length: 14
V gene: TRBV7-8

CDR3 DNA: TGCGCCAGCAGTCGACAGGGGGACAATCAGCCCCAGCATTTT
CDR3 protein: CASSRQGDNQPQHF
D gene: TRBD1
clone size: once
J gene: TRBJ1-5
CDR3 length: 14
V gene: TRBV10-2

CDR3 DNA: TGTGCCACCAGGGTACAGGACCTACTCGGTGGTGAGCAGTTCTTC
CDR3 protein: CATRVQDLLGGEQFF
D gene: .
clone size: .
J gene: TRBJ2-1
CDR3 length: 15
V gene: TRBV6-1

CDR3 DNA: TGTGCCAGCAGTTCCAACCGGGACAGGGGTATCGATGGCTACACCTTC
CDR3 protein: CASSSNRDRGIDGYTF
D gene: TRBD1
clone size: .
J gene: TRBJ1-2
CDR3 length: 16
V gene: TRBV27

CDR3 DNA: TGTGCCAGTAGTTCGGGACAGGGGGCAACAGATACGCAGTATTTT
CDR3 protein: CASSSGQGATDTQYF
D gene: TRBD1
clone size: .
J gene: TRBJ2-3
CDR3 length: 15
V gene: TRBV19

CDR3 DNA: TGTGCCAGCAGCGCGTACACCGGACAGACAACCAAAAACATTCAGTACTTC
CDR3 protein: CASSAYTGQTTKNIQYF
D gene: .
clone size: .
J gene: TRBJ2-4
CDR3 length: 17
V gene: TRBV7-9

CDR3 DNA: TGTGCCTGGAGTCCCCTCCCGGAGGACTATGGCTACACCTTC
CDR3 protein: CAWSPLPEDYGYTF
D gene: .
clone size: .
J gene: TRBJ1-2
CDR3 length: 14
V gene: TRBV30

CDR3 DNA: TGTGCCAGCAGCTCCCTCCTACTAGCGGGCTCCTACAATGAGCAGTTCTTC
CDR3 protein: CASSSLLLAGSYNEQFF
D gene: TRBD2
clone size: .
J gene: TRBJ2-1
CDR3 length: 17
V gene: TRBV5-6

CDR3 DNA: TGTGCCAGCAGCCCGCCGGGGGGGGCGAATGGCTACACCTTC
CDR3 protein: CASSPPGGANGYTF
D gene: .
clone size: .
J gene: TRBJ1-2
CDR3 length: 14
V gene: TRBV7-6

CDR3 DNA: TGTGCCAGTAGTCCCTCCAGACAGACATATTCCGAGCAGTACTTC
CDR3 protein: CASSPSRQTYSEQYF
D gene: .
clone size: .
J gene: TRBJ2-7
CDR3 length: 15
V gene: TRBV19

CDR3 DNA: TGCAGCGTTGAAATGGGAGGGAGTTCGACTGAAGCTTTCTTT
CDR3 protein: CSVEMGGSSTEAFF
D gene: .
clone size: .
J gene: TRBJ1-1
CDR3 length: 14
V gene: TRBV29-1

CDR3 DNA: TGTGCCAGCAGTTACGGGGCCTCAGGGGAGACCCAGTACTTC
CDR3 protein: CASSYGASGETQYF
D gene: .
clone size: .
J gene: TRBJ2-5
CDR3 length: 14
V gene: TRBV6-6

CDR3 DNA: TGTGCCAGCAGTCGTCGGGAGGGAGTTTTCGATGAGCAGTTCTTC
CDR3 protein: CASSRREGVFDEQFF
D gene: TRBD2
clone size: .
J gene: TRBJ2-1
CDR3 length: 15
V gene: TRBV6-5

CDR3 DNA: TGTGCCAGCGGGGGACAGGGGCCCAATCAGCCCCAGCATTTT
CDR3 protein: CASGGQGPNQPQHF
D gene: TRBD1
clone size: .
J gene: TRBJ1-5
CDR3 length: 14
V gene: TRBV2

CDR3 DNA: TGTGCCAGCAGCCAAGAAGGGGACAGATCGAACACTGAAGCTTTCTTT
CDR3 protein: CASSQEGDRSNTEAFF
D gene: TRBD1
clone size: once
J gene: TRBJ1-1
CDR3 length: 16
V gene: TRBV7-2

CDR3 DNA: TGTGCCAGCAGCTTGGTTACAGGGGGGACTGGAAACACCATATATTTT
CDR3 protein: CASSLVTGGTGNTIYF
D gene: TRBD1
clone size: .
J gene: TRBJ1-3
CDR3 length: 16
V gene: TRBV5-6

CDR3 DNA: TGTGCCGTGCCGACCGGGACACTTAACACCGGGGAGCTGTTTTTT
CDR3 protein: CAVPTGTLNTGELFF
D gene: .
clone size: .
J gene: TRBJ2-2
CDR3 length: 15
V gene: TRBV10-3

CDR3 DNA: TGTGCCAGCAGTGCCTCCGGGAACACTGAAGCTTTCTTT
CDR3 protein: CASSASGNTEAFF
D gene: .
clone size: .
J gene: TRBJ1-1
CDR3 length: 13
V gene: TRBV6-1

CDR3 DNA: TGTGCCAGCAGTTACTCCGGAGGACGGCATGGGTACGAGCAGTACTTC
CDR3 protein: CASSYSGGRHGYEQYF
D gene: .
clone size: .
J gene: TRBJ2-7
CDR3 length: 16
V gene: TRBV6-5

CDR3 DNA: TGTGCCAGTAGTACCCTCCTAGCGGTCGACGCCGACTATGGCTACACCTTC
CDR3 protein: CASSTLLAVDADYGYTF
D gene: .
clone size: .
J gene: TRBJ1-2
CDR3 length: 17
V gene: TRBV19

CDR3 DNA: TGTGCCAGTAGCCGAGAGACAGGGATCTACGAGCAGTACTTC
CDR3 protein: CASSRETGIYEQYF
D gene: TRBD1
clone size: once
J gene: TRBJ2-7
CDR3 length: 14
V gene: TRBV6-5

CDR3 DNA: TGCGCCAGCAGCGCTCGGGACAGAAGAGGCTACACCTTC
CDR3 protein: CASSARDRRGYTF
D gene: TRBD1
clone size: .
J gene: TRBJ1-2
CDR3 length: 13
V gene: TRBV5-1

CDR3 DNA: TGCGCCAGCAGTGAGTTCGCGGGGGGATTAGCCAAAAACATTCAGTACTTC
CDR3 protein: CASSEFAGGLAKNIQYF
D gene: TRBD2
clone size: .
J gene: TRBJ2-4
CDR3 length: 17
V gene: TRBV10-2

CDR3 DNA: TGTGCCAGCAGCTTATCCGGGACAGGCGTCTATGGCTACACCTTC
CDR3 protein: CASSLSGTGVYGYTF
D gene: TRBD1
clone size: .
J gene: TRBJ1-2
CDR3 length: 15
V gene: TRBV7-8

CDR3 DNA: TGTGCCAGCAGCCTCAGACAGGGAAGCCAAGAGACCCAGTACTTC
CDR3 protein: CASSLRQGSQETQYF
D gene: TRBD1
clone size: .
J gene: TRBJ2-5
CDR3 length: 15
V gene: TRBV28

CDR3 DNA: TGTGCCAGCAGCTTAATGACCCAGGACACTGAAGCTTTCTTT
CDR3 protein: CASSLMTQDTEAFF
D gene: .
clone size: .
J gene: TRBJ1-1
CDR3 length: 14
V gene: TRBV7-3

CDR3 DNA: TGTGCCAGCAGCTGCCCTGGGACAGGGTCCAATCAGCCCCAGCATTTT
CDR3 protein: CASSCPGTGSNQPQHF
D gene: TRBD1
clone size: .
J gene: TRBJ1-5
CDR3 length: 16
V gene: TRBV7-9

CDR3 DNA: TGCGCCAGCAGCCATCCCCTCGACAGCTCTAATGAAAAACTGTTTTTT
CDR3 protein: CASSHPLDSSNEKLFF
D gene: .
clone size: .
J gene: TRBJ1-4
CDR3 length: 16
V gene: TRBV4-1

CDR3 DNA: TGTGCCAGCCGATCGGACAGGGGAGTCAATCAGCCCCAGCATTTT
CDR3 protein: CASRSDRGVNQPQHF
D gene: TRBD1
clone size: .
J gene: TRBJ1-5
CDR3 length: 15
V gene: TRBV2

CDR3 DNA: TGTGCCATCAGTGAGCCGATGACAGGGGCGCCCAACACTGAAGCTTTCTTT
CDR3 protein: CAISEPMTGAPNTEAFF
D gene: TRBD1
clone size: .
J gene: TRBJ1-1
CDR3 length: 17
V gene: TRBV10-3

CDR3 DNA: TGTGCCAGCGGAGTCTTAACACCCTCCACCTTC
CDR3 protein: CASGVLTPSTF
D gene: .
clone size: .
J gene: TRBJ1-2
CDR3 length: 11
V gene: TRBV28

CDR3 DNA: TGTGCCAGCAGCCAAGGAGCCTACAGGGTGAGGGGTAACACTGAAGCTTTCTTT
CDR3 protein: CASSQGAYRVRGNTEAFF
D gene: .
clone size: .
J gene: TRBJ1-1
CDR3 length: 18
V gene: TRBV14

CDR3 DNA: TGTGCCATGACAGGGAAGGCTTCTTTATTCTACGAGCAGTACTTC
CDR3 protein: CAMTGKASLFYEQYF
D gene: TRBD1
clone size: .
J gene: TRBJ2-7
CDR3 length: 15
V gene: TRBV5-4

CDR3 DNA: TGTGCCAGCAGCTTAGGCCCGGCTAGCGAGCAGTACTTC
CDR3 protein: CASSLGPASEQYF
D gene: .
clone size: .
J gene: TRBJ2-7
CDR3 length: 13
V gene: TRBV13